This T cell receptor beta chain derives from a study of OX40 agonist ivuxolimab in advanced cancers. Whole-study context: Partial responses, seen in three patients, involved one hepatocellular carcinoma and two cutaneous melanomas.

Sequenced by immunoSEQ multiplex PCR; TCRdb stores in-frame clones only, minus some. In the table there are tens of thousands of clones, 85% of which are singletons. Trimming pared 0 bases from V and 2 bases from J, leaving 8 bases between. The CDR3 consists of 14 residues. CDR1 SGHDT and CDR2 YYEEEE come from the germline V gene. The TCR sequence derives from an adult with an advanced solid tumor such as melanoma, head and neck, liver or kidney cancer. The V and J genes are TRBV5-6 and TRBJ1-2; TRBD1 might be the D (5 bases). Specimen: CD4+ or CD8+ T cells sorted from blood, collected in a trial of the OX40 agonist ivuxolimab. The CDR3 reads CASSLGQRNYGYTF. CDR3 nucleotides: TGTGCCAGCAGCTTGGGACAGCGAAACTATGGCTACACCTTC.